A selection of T cell receptor beta chains follows, all from one sample in a study of CD8 T cells in Susac syndrome. TCRdb itself ran the immunoSEQ multiplex PCR reads through MiXCR, one entry per CDR3 protein. The data contain 150,000 or so distinct CDR3 sequences, around 94% of them seen just once; the ten biggest clones take up about 0.13%. Material for sequencing was CD4+ T cells from PBMCs. The source of these receptors is a human donor in good health. The CDR3 runs from the conserved cysteine through the conserved F or W. The D gene is left open where the match is weak. Not all rows give a size; the values are once, few, many and, for expanded clones, a class.

clone_size j_call v_call d_call cdr3_aa cdr3_nt
. TRBJ2-3 TRBV7-6 . CASSLGRSTDTQYF TGTGCCAGCAGCTTAGGTCGGAGCACAGATACGCAGTATTTT
. TRBJ1-1 TRBV18 . CASSPMWGDMNTEAFF TGTGCCAGCTCACCAATGTGGGGGGACATGAACACTGAAGCTTTCTTT
. TRBJ2-5 TRBV6-6 TRBD2 CASSPSGRTQETQYF TGTGCCAGCAGCCCGTCCGGGAGGACCCAAGAGACCCAGTACTTC
. TRBJ2-3 TRBV19 . CASSPRTSAQDTQYF TGTGCCAGTAGTCCGAGGACAAGCGCACAGGATACGCAGTATTTT
. TRBJ1-4 TRBV20-1 . CSARESREGEKLFF TGCAGTGCTAGAGAAAGCAGGGAGGGAGAAAAACTGTTTTTT
. TRBJ2-5 TRBV14 . CASSQDTVQETQYF TGTGCCAGCAGCCAAGATACGGTTCAAGAGACCCAGTACTTC
. TRBJ2-2 TRBV20-1 . CSLQHANTGELFF TGCAGTTTACAACATGCGAACACCGGGGAGCTGTTTTTT
. TRBJ2-7 TRBV7-2 . CASSAPSKLYEQYF TGTGCCAGCAGCGCTCCATCTAAACTATACGAGCAGTACTTC
. TRBJ2-5 TRBV6-5 TRBD2 CASRFPGGGETQYF TGTGCCAGCAGGTTCCCGGGGGGAGGAGAGACCCAGTACTTC
. TRBJ2-4 TRBV5-1 . CASSLDSEAKNIQYF TGCGCCAGCAGCTTGGACTCTGAGGCCAAAAACATTCAGTACTTC
. TRBJ2-1 TRBV6-5 TRBD2 CASSYSAGGAGEQFF TGTGCCAGCAGTTACTCGGCCGGGGGGGCCGGTGAGCAGTTCTTC
. TRBJ2-3 TRBV20-1 TRBD1 CSLGGSSTDTQYF TGCAGTTTAGGGGGCTCTAGCACAGATACGCAGTATTTT
. TRBJ2-6 TRBV29-1 . CSVVHNSGANVLTF TGCAGCGTTGTACACAACTCTGGGGCCAACGTCCTGACTTTC
. TRBJ2-5 TRBV27 . CASSLWAGAGGRETQYF TGTGCCAGCAGTTTATGGGCAGGGGCAGGGGGGCGAGAGACCCAGTACTTC
. TRBJ1-5 TRBV20-1 . CSASLGRRQPQHF TGCAGTGCGTCTCTAGGTCGGCGCCAGCCCCAGCATTTT
. TRBJ2-6 TRBV20-1 . CSARGTGANVLTF TGCAGTGCTAGAGGGACCGGGGCCAACGTCCTGACTTTC
. TRBJ1-2 TRBV19 . CASSRGGGYYGYTF TGTGCCAGTAGCCGGGGGGGCGGTTACTATGGCTACACCTTC
. TRBJ2-5 TRBV7-2 TRBD2 CASSWRGGQETQYF TGTGCCAGCAGCTGGCGGGGGGGCCAAGAGACCCAGTACTTC
. TRBJ1-5 TRBV30 . CAWRGDSNQPQHF TGTGCCTGGAGGGGGGATAGCAATCAGCCCCAGCATTTT
. TRBJ2-5 TRBV20-1 . CSARTGQEETQYF TGCAGTGCTCGGACTGGACAAGAAGAGACCCAGTACTTC
. TRBJ1-2 TRBV9 TRBD1 CASSVGGTGVGYTF TGTGCCAGCAGCGTAGGTGGGACAGGGGTCGGCTACACCTTC
. TRBJ2-1 TRBV7-6 . CASSSRDRQFF TGTGCCAGCAGCAGTCGGGATCGGCAGTTCTTC
few TRBJ2-3 TRBV7-2 TRBD2 CASSRLAGGSDTQYF TGTGCCAGCAGCCGACTAGCGGGGGGTTCTGATACGCAGTATTTT
. TRBJ1-2 TRBV5-1 TRBD1 CASSSGQGRVGYTF TGCGCCAGCAGCTCGGGACAGGGACGTGTTGGCTACACCTTC
. TRBJ2-3 TRBV20-1 TRBD1 CSATPRDHRGDTQYF TGCAGTGCTACACCCCGGGATCACAGGGGAGATACGCAGTATTTT
. TRBJ1-2 TRBV3-1 TRBD1 CASSQGDRGRGYTF TGTGCCAGCAGCCAAGGGGACAGGGGGAGGGGCTACACCTTC
. TRBJ1-4 TRBV6-1 TRBD1 CASRIPGQLDEKLFF TGTGCCAGCCGGATTCCGGGACAGCTGGATGAAAAACTGTTTTTT
. TRBJ2-3 TRBV6-6 . CASSQDPLAQYF TGTGCCAGCAGTCAAGACCCGCTTGCGCAGTATTTT
. TRBJ1-2 TRBV19 TRBD1 CASSRDRTYGYTF TGTGCCAGTAGCAGGGACAGGACCTATGGCTACACCTTC
. TRBJ2-2 TRBV28 . CASSPPLGGGTGELFF TGTGCCAGCAGTCCCCCTCTGGGGGGAGGCACCGGGGAGCTGTTTTTT